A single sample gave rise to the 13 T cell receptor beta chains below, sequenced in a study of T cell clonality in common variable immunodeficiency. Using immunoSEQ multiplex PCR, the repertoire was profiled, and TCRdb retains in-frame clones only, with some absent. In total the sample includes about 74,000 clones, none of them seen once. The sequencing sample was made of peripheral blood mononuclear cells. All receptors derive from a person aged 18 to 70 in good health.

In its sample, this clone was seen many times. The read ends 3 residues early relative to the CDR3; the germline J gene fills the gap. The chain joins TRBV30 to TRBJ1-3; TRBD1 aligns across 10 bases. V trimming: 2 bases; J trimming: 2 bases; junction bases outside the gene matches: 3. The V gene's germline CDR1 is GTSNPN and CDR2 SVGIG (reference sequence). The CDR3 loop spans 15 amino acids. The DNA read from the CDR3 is TGTGCCTGGAGTTTCGGACAGGGGGCTGGAAACACC. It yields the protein CAWSFGQGAGNT. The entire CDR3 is CAWSFGQGAGNTIYF.

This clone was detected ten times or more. Partial CDR3 DNA: TGCGCCAGCAGCTTGGACACAGGGGAGAATAATTCACCC. Protein: CASSLDTGENNSP. The complete CDR3 reads CASSLDTGENNSPLHF. The rearrangement joins TRBV5-1 to TRBJ1-6, with TRBD1 matching 7 bases. The CDR3 goes on 3 residues after the read ends, and that part is filled in from the germline J gene. This CDR3 region has 16 residues. V lost 0 bases and J lost 5; bases outside the gene matches: 5. Looked up from germline, CDR1 is SGHRS and CDR2 is YFSETQ. The whole variable domain, remainder taken from reference TRBV5-1 and TRBJ1-6, is KAGVTQTPRYLIKTRGQQVTLSCSPISGHRSVSWYQQTPGQGLQFLFEYFSETQRNKGNFPGRFSGRQFSNSRSEMNVSTLELGDSALYLCASSLDTGENNSPLHFGNGTRLTVT.

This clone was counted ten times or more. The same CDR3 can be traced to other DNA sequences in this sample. Partial CDR3 DNA: TGTGCCAGTAGTTTAGGGCCCACAGATACG. This encodes CASSLGPTDT. The whole CDR3 protein is CASSLGPTDTQYF. The gene calls are TRBV19 and TRBJ2-3, with no clear D. Coverage ceases 3 residues before the CDR3 finishes, and the germline J gene fills in the end. V lost 5 bases and J 2 bases, leaving 8 bases between the germline ends. There are 13 residues in the CDR3. Germline CDR1 and CDR2: LNHDA and SQIVND (reference sequence).

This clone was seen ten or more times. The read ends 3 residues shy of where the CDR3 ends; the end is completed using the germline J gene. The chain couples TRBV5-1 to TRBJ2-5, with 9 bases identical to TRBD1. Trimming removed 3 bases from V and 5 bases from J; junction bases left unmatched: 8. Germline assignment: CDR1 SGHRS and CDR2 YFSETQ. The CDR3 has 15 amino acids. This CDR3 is CASSSRTGDVETQYF. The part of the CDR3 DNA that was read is TGCGCCAGCAGCTCCCGGACAGGGGATGTGGAGACC. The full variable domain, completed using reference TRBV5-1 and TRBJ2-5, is KAGVTQTPRYLIKTRGQQVTLSCSPISGHRSVSWYQQTPGQGLQFLFEYFSETQRNKGNFPGRFSGRQFSNSRSEMNVSTLELGDSALYLCASSSRTGDVETQYFGPGTRLLVL.

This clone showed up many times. CDR3 bases read: TGTGCCAGCAGCTCCGGGACACCTGGAGGC. It specifies CASSSGTPGG. From start to end, the CDR3 is CASSSGTPGGYTF. The chain carries TRBV5-8 and TRBJ1-2; D possibly corresponds to TRBD1 (6 bases). The CDR3 end falls 3 residues outside the read, so it is completed with the germline J gene. Germline CDR1 and CDR2: SGHTS and YDEGEE. CDR3 length: 13 residues.

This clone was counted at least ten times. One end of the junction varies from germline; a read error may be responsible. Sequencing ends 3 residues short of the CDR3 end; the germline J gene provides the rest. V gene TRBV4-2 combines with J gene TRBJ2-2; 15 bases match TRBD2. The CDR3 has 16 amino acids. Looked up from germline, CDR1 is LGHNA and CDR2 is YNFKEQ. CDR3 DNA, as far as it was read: TGCGCCAGCAACCGGGGACTAGCGGGAGGATCCGGGGAG. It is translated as CASNRGLAGGSGE. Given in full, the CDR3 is CASNRGLAGGSGELFF.

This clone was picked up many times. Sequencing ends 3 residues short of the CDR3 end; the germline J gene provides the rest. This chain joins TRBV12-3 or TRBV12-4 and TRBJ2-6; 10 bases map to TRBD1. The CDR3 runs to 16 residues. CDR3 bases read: TGTGCCAGCAGCTCTCACTGGGGGACAGGGGACTACCTC. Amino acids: CASSSHWGTGDYL. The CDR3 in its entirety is CASSSHWGTGDYLLTF.

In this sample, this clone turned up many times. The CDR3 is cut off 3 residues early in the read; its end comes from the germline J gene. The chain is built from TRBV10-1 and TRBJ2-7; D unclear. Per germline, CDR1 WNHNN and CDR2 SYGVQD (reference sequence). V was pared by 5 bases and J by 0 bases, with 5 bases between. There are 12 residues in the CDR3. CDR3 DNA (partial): TGCGCCAGCAGTTCCGGCTCCTACGAG. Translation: CASSSGSYE. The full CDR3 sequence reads CASSSGSYEQYF.

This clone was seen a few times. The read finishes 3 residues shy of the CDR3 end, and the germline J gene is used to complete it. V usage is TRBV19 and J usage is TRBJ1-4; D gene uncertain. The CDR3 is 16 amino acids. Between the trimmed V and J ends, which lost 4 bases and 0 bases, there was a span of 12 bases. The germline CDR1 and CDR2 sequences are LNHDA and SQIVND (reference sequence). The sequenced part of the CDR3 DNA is TGTGCCAGTAGTAGAAGGTTGATTACAACTAATGAAAAA. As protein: CASSRRLITTNEK. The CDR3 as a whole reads CASSRRLITTNEKLFF.

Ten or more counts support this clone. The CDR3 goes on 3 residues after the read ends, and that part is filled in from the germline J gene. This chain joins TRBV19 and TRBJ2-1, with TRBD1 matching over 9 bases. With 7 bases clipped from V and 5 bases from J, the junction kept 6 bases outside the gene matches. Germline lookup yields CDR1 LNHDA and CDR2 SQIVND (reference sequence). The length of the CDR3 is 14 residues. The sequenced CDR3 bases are TGTGCCAGTAATCGGGACAGGGCGAACAATGAG. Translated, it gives CASNRDRANNE. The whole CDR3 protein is CASNRDRANNEQFF.

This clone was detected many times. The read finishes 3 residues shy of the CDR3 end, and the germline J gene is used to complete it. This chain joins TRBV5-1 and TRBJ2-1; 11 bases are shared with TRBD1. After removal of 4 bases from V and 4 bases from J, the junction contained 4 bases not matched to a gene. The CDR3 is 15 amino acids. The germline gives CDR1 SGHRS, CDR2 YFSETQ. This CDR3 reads CASSLGQGGYNEQFF. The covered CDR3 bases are TGCGCCAGCAGCCTGGGACAGGGGGGATACAATGAG.

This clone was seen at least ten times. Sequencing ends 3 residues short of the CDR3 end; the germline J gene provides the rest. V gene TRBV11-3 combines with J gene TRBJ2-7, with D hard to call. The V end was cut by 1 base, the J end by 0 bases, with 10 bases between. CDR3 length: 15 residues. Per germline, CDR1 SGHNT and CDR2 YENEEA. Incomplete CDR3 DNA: TGTGCCAGCAGCTTAGGGGCGTCGAGCTCCTACGAG. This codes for CASSLGASSSYE. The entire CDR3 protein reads CASSLGASSSYEQYF.

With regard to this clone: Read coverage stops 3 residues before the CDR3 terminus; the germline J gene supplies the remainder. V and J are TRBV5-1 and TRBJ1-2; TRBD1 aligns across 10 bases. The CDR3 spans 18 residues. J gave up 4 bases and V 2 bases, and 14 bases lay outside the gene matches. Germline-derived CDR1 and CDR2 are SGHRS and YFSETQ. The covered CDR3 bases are TGCGCCAGCAGCTTAGGCCGGGACAGGGGACGCTCTGTCTATGGC. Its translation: CASSLGRDRGRSVYG. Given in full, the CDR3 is CASSLGRDRGRSVYGYTF.